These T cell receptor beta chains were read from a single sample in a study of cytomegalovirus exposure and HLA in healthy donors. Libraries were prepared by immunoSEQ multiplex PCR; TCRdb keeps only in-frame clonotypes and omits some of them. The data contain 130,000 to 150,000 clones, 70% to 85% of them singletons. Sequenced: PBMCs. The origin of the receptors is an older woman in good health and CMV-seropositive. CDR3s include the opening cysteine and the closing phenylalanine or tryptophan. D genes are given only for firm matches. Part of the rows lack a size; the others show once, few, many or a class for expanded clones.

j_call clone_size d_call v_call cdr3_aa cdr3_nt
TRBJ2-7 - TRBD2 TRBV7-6 CASSLETSGLNKYEQYF TGTGCCAGCAGCTTAGAGACTAGCGGGCTAAACAAATACGAGCAGTACTTC
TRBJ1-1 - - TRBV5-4 CASSSFRGDTEAFF TGTGCCAGCAGCTCCTTCAGGGGCGACACTGAAGCTTTCTTT
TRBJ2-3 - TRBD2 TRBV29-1 CSVEASGRLTDTQYF TGCAGCGTTGAAGCGAGCGGGAGGCTCACAGATACGCAGTATTTT
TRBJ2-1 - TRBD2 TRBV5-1 CASSPGISGRAGEQFF TGCGCCAGCAGCCCGGGAATAAGCGGGAGGGCGGGGGAGCAGTTCTTC
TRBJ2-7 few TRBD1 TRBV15 CATSRDSGQEFYEQYF TGTGCCACCAGCAGAGATTCGGGACAGGAATTCTACGAGCAGTACTTC
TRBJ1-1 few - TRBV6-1 CASSENWGRLNTEAFF TGTGCCAGCAGTGAGAACTGGGGGCGATTGAACACTGAAGCTTTCTTT
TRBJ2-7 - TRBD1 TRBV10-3 CAISESGQGTLAYEQYF TGTGCCATCAGTGAGTCTGGACAGGGGACTCTTGCCTACGAGCAGTACTTC
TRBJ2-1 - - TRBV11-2 CASSPGWGLYNEQFF TGTGCCAGCAGCCCCGGATGGGGGCTTTACAATGAGCAGTTCTTC
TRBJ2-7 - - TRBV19 CASSPETASSSYEQYF TGTGCCAGTAGTCCCGAGACTGCCTCAAGCTCCTACGAGCAGTACTTC
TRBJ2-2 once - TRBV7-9 CANLADREAGELFF TGTGCCAACCTAGCGGACAGGGAAGCCGGGGAGCTGTTTTTT
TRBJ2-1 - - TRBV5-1 CASSLFADNEQFF TGCGCCAGCAGCTTGTTCGCAGACAATGAGCAGTTCTTC
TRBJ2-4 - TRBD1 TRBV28 CASRTGALAKNIQYF TGTGCCAGCAGGACAGGGGCCCTAGCCAAAAACATTCAGTACTTC
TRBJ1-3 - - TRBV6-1 CASRTSGNTIYF TGTGCCAGCCGGACTTCTGGAAACACCATATATTTT
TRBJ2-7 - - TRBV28 CASSLGGHEQYF TGTGCCAGCAGTTTAGGTGGGCACGAGCAGTACTTC
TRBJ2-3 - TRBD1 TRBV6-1 CASSDRGYTDTQYF TGTGCCAGCAGCGACAGGGGGTACACAGATACGCAGTATTTT
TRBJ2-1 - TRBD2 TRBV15 CATSRMGLADNEQFF TGTGCCACCAGCAGAATGGGACTAGCGGACAATGAGCAGTTCTTC
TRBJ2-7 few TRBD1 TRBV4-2 CASSQEGGTGSYEQYF TGTGCCAGCAGCCAAGAGGGAGGGACAGGGTCCTACGAGCAGTACTTC
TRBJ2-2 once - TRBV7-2 CASSNKNTGELFF TGTGCCAGCAGCAACAAGAACACCGGGGAGCTGTTTTTT
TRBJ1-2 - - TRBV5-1 CASSLDGVRGYTF TGCGCCAGCAGCCTGGACGGGGTCAGAGGCTACACCTTC
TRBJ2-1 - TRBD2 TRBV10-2 CASSEGEGGPRNEQFF TGCGCCAGCAGTGAGGGGGAGGGAGGGCCCAGGAATGAGCAGTTCTTC
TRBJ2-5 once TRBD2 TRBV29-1 CSVDLAGGREQYF TGCAGCGTTGATTTAGCGGGAGGGCGTGAGCAGTACTTC
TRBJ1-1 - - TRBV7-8 CASSLWRGGNTEAFF TGTGCCAGCAGCTTATGGCGGGGGGGCAACACTGAAGCTTTCTTT